A single TCR beta chain is shown here with its context. The sample comes from a study of blood T cell repertoires in COVID-19. Data came from immunoSEQ multiplex PCR; TCRdb stores just in-frame clones and leaves some out. The sample holds fewer than 150,000 clones, more than 75% seen once. Trimming took off 0 bases at V and 7 bases at J, with 9 bases between the two ends. Per the germline V gene, CDR1 is MNHNS and CDR2 is SASEGT. This CDR3 is 13 amino acids long. The sequence derives from a woman aged 45-59 years who had recovered from COVID-19. The chain combines TRBV6-1 with TRBJ1-1, with a tentative D call TRBD1 (5 bases). The material sequenced was peripheral blood. The chain's CDR3 is CASSEAVGDEAFF. The CDR3 DNA reads as TGTGCCAGCAGTGAAGCGGTAGGGGATGAAGCTTTCTTT.